A selection of T cell receptor beta chains follows, all from one sample in a study of blood T cell repertoires in COVID-19. Profiled with immunoSEQ multiplex PCR; TCRdb holds only in-frame clones, not every one. Here the sample spans approximately 110,000 clones, around 85% being singletons. The sequenced material came from peripheral blood. The receptors come from a woman aged 60-70 years with COVID-19, enrolled during active disease. Both conserved end residues are part of each CDR3. A D gene is named only where the DNA matches it firmly. Size values are once, few and many counts, or a class for expanded clones, and some rows have none.

.	.	TRBJ1-2	TRBV10-1	CASSELADYGYTF	TGCGCCAGCAGTGAGTTGGCTGATTATGGCTACACCTTC
.	.	TRBJ2-1	TRBV7-8	CASSFDQGLVNEQFF	TGTGCCAGCAGCTTTGACCAGGGTTTGGTCAATGAGCAGTTCTTC
.	TRBD1	TRBJ1-2	TRBV19	CASTETGTGQDYGYTF	TGTGCCAGTACCGAAACCGGGACAGGGCAAGACTATGGCTACACCTTC
.	TRBD2	TRBJ2-3	TRBV5-8	CASSLRGLAGGRGTDTQYF	TGTGCCAGCAGCTTGCGGGGACTAGCGGGGGGCCGGGGCACAGATACGCAGTATTTT
.	.	TRBJ1-1	TRBV4-3	CASSQDPVNTEAFF	TGCGCCAGCAGCCAAGATCCAGTGAACACTGAAGCTTTCTTT
.	.	TRBJ1-5	TRBV2	CASSEDQNQPQHF	TGTGCCAGCAGTGAAGACCAGAATCAGCCCCAGCATTTT
.	.	TRBJ1-1	TRBV12-3/TRBV12-4	CASSLQYETEAFF	TGTGCCAGCAGTTTACAATATGAGACTGAAGCTTTCTTT
.	TRBD1	TRBJ2-5	TRBV5-4	CASSWTYRGLEEETQYF	TGTGCCAGCAGCTGGACTTACAGGGGGCTGGAGGAAGAGACCCAGTACTTC
.	TRBD1	TRBJ1-5	TRBV3-1/TRBV3-2	CASSDGTGDQPQHF	TGTGCCAGCAGCGACGGGACAGGGGATCAGCCCCAGCATTTT
.	TRBD2	TRBJ2-7	TRBV4-2	CASSQESAGSPYEQYF	TGTGCCAGCAGCCAAGAATCAGCGGGGTCCCCCTACGAGCAGTACTTC
.	TRBD1	TRBJ2-3	TRBV6-2/TRBV6-3	CASSRTGVRTDTQYF	TGTGCCAGCAGCAGGACAGGGGTTCGCACAGATACGCAGTATTTT
few	.	TRBJ2-4	TRBV5-4	CASSNLQGGGNIQYF	TGTGCCAGCAGCAATTTACAGGGGGGGGGAAACATTCAGTACTTC
.	.	TRBJ1-6	TRBV6-5	CATRDTSYNSPLHF	TGTGCCACCAGGGACACATCATATAATTCACCCCTCCACTTT
.	TRBD1	TRBJ1-2	TRBV7-2	CASRKTGPNYGYTF	TGTGCCAGCAGGAAGACAGGGCCGAACTATGGCTACACCTTC
.	TRBD1	TRBJ1-1	TRBV7-2	CASSLRGRRNTEAFF	TGTGCCAGCAGCTTAAGGGGGCGCCGGAACACTGAAGCTTTCTTT
few	.	TRBJ2-1	TRBV28	CASSPEGGRTYNEQFF	TGTGCCAGCAGTCCCGAGGGGGGGAGGACCTACAATGAGCAGTTCTTC
.	TRBD1	TRBJ2-7	TRBV9	CASSPGPGTGDEQYF	TGTGCCAGCAGTCCCGGACCAGGGACAGGAGACGAGCAGTACTTC
.	TRBD1	TRBJ2-7	TRBV27	CASSPPQGANEQYF	TGTGCCAGCAGCCCACCTCAGGGGGCGAACGAGCAGTACTTC
.	TRBD1	TRBJ1-6	TRBV5-1	CASSLGDRDHSPLHF	TGCGCCAGCAGCTTGGGGGACAGGGACCATTCACCCCTCCACTTT
.	.	TRBJ1-5	TRBV19	CASSMDSSYSNQPQHF	TGTGCCAGTAGTATGGACAGCTCCTATAGCAATCAGCCCCAGCATTTT
.	.	TRBJ1-1	TRBV7-2	CASSHTRFEAFF	TGTGCCAGCAGCCACACACGATTTGAAGCTTTCTTT
.	.	TRBJ1-5	TRBV19	CASSTQGNQPQHF	TGTGCCAGTAGTACACAGGGCAATCAGCCCCAGCATTTT
.	TRBD1	TRBJ2-2	TRBV6-5	CASSRRQGSTGELFF	TGTGCCAGCAGTCGTCGACAGGGTAGCACCGGGGAGCTGTTTTTT
.	.	TRBJ2-1	TRBV7-3	CASSFDRGNEQFF	TGTGCCAGCAGCTTCGATCGGGGCAATGAGCAGTTCTTC
.	.	TRBJ1-2	TRBV9	CASSPRGDPNYGYTF	TGTGCCAGCAGCCCCCGTGGAGATCCTAACTATGGCTACACCTTC
.	TRBD1	TRBJ1-2	TRBV18	CASSPRSDRVHPGYTF	TGTGCCAGCTCACCCCGCTCGGACAGGGTACATCCTGGCTACACCTTC
.	TRBD1	TRBJ1-2	TRBV6-5	CASSLTDRDYGYTF	TGTGCCAGCAGTCTTACCGACAGGGACTATGGCTACACCTTC
.	.	TRBJ1-2	TRBV29-1	CSVQGGYGYTF	TGCAGCGTTCAGGGAGGCTATGGCTACACCTTC
.	TRBD1	TRBJ1-1	TRBV19	CASSQGQGPGDTEAFF	TGTGCCAGTAGCCAGGGACAGGGCCCGGGGGACACTGAAGCTTTCTTT
.	.	TRBJ1-3	TRBV3-1/TRBV3-2	CASNARGSSYSGNTIYF	TGTGCCAGCAACGCCAGGGGTTCCTCGTACTCTGGAAACACCATATATTTT
few	.	TRBJ2-2	TRBV7-8	CASSRIPGQNTGELFF	TGTGCCAGCAGCCGCATACCGGGACAGAACACCGGGGAGCTGTTTTTT
.	.	TRBJ1-2	TRBV11-1	CASSSREEPRGHGYTF	TGTGCCAGCAGCTCGAGGGAAGAGCCCCGAGGCCATGGCTACACCTTC
.	TRBD1	TRBJ1-2	TRBV5-1	CASSEQGNYGYTF	TGCGCCAGCAGCGAACAGGGGAACTATGGCTACACCTTC
.	.	TRBJ2-1	TRBV6-4	CASSEAPNLDNEQFF	TGTGCCAGCAGTGAGGCACCAAACCTTGACAATGAGCAGTTCTTC
.	TRBD1	TRBJ1-2	TRBV27	CASSLIAGGGGYTF	TGTGCCAGCAGTTTAATAGCAGGGGGCGGTGGCTACACCTTC
.	.	TRBJ2-3	TRBV4-1	CASSQDAVEGTDTQYF	TGCGCCAGCAGCCAAGACGCCGTAGAGGGCACAGATACGCAGTATTTT
once	TRBD1	TRBJ2-7	TRBV7-9	CASSPRDYRGQYF	TGTGCCAGCAGCCCCAGAGACTACAGGGGGCAGTACTTC
.	TRBD1	TRBJ1-1	TRBV5-1	CATSRTGNSEAFF	TGCGCCACCTCCAGGACAGGGAACTCTGAAGCTTTCTTT
.	.	TRBJ1-1	TRBV5-1	CASSLAGRRGTTEAFF	TGCGCCAGCAGCTTGGCCGGTCGAAGGGGGACGACTGAAGCTTTCTTT
.	.	TRBJ1-5	TRBV28	CASSFPQVGDFSNQPQHF	TGTGCCAGCAGTTTCCCCCAAGTTGGGGACTTCAGCAATCAGCCCCAGCATTTT
.	TRBD1	TRBJ1-2	TRBV6-5	CASNPGQGALNGYTF	TGTGCCAGCAATCCTGGACAGGGGGCTCTGAATGGCTACACCTTC
.	TRBD1	TRBJ1-5	TRBV7-9	CASSSSGTDNQPQHF	TGTGCCAGCAGCTCCTCCGGGACAGACAATCAGCCCCAGCATTTT
.	TRBD2	TRBJ2-3	TRBV5-4	CASSATSGGETDTQYF	TGTGCCAGCAGCGCCACTAGCGGGGGGGAAACAGATACGCAGTATTTT
.	.	TRBJ1-1	TRBV6-5	CASSYSPQDTEAFF	TGTGCCAGCAGTTACTCCCCACAGGACACTGAAGCTTTCTTT
.	TRBD1	TRBJ1-1	TRBV7-8	CASSLRGQELTEAFF	TGTGCCAGCAGCTTAAGGGGACAGGAACTCACTGAAGCTTTCTTT
.	TRBD1	TRBJ1-2	TRBV7-2	CASSLGPAGQGASDYGYTF	TGTGCCAGCAGCTTAGGCCCCGCGGGACAGGGGGCTTCGGACTATGGCTACACCTTC
.	.	TRBJ2-2	TRBV7-9	CASSFPPSGELFF	TGTGCCAGCAGCTTCCCCCCTTCCGGGGAGCTGTTTTTT
.	.	TRBJ1-6	TRBV12-5	CASGHPVVSPLHF	TGTGCTAGTGGCCACCCAGTCGTTTCACCCCTCCACTTT
once	TRBD1	TRBJ1-2	TRBV4-1	CASSQLGTGRHYGYTF	TGCGCCAGCAGCCAGCTAGGGACAGGGAGACACTATGGCTACACCTTC
.	.	TRBJ1-1	TRBV12-3/TRBV12-4	CASSSGRAGAFF	TGTGCCAGCAGTTCGGGGAGGGCGGGGGCTTTCTTT
.	TRBD1	TRBJ1-4	TRBV6-5	CASSTRDRANEKLFF	TGTGCCAGCAGTACCCGGGACAGGGCTAATGAAAAACTGTTTTTT
.	.	TRBJ1-2	TRBV7-9	CASSLVARGYTF	TGTGCCAGCAGCTTAGTGGCCCGCGGCTACACCTTC
few	.	TRBJ1-6	TRBV7-9	CASTLHFLGGSPLHF	TGTGCCAGCACACTTCACTTCCTCGGTGGTTCACCCCTCCACTTT
.	.	TRBJ2-4	TRBV18	CASSPNPGISQNIQYF	TGTGCCAGCTCACCAAACCCGGGGATAAGCCAAAACATTCAGTACTTC
.	TRBD1	TRBJ1-5	TRBV7-2	CASSFTGANQPQHF	TGTGCCAGCAGCTTTACAGGGGCGAATCAGCCCCAGCATTTT
.	TRBD2	TRBJ2-5	TRBV19	CASSILGGGETQYF	TGTGCCAGTAGTATCCTTGGCGGGGGGGAGACCCAGTACTTC
.	TRBD1	TRBJ2-7	TRBV6-5	CASSRGQEYYEQYF	TGTGCCAGCAGTCGGGGACAGGAGTACTACGAGCAGTACTTC
.	TRBD1	TRBJ1-1	TRBV7-8	CASSSIRQGQQAFF	TGTGCCAGCAGCTCCATACGACAGGGTCAGCAGGCTTTCTTT
.	TRBD1	TRBJ2-3	TRBV24-1	CATSDPRTGGGSDTQYF	TGTGCCACCAGTGACCCCCGGACAGGGGGCGGGTCAGATACGCAGTATTTT